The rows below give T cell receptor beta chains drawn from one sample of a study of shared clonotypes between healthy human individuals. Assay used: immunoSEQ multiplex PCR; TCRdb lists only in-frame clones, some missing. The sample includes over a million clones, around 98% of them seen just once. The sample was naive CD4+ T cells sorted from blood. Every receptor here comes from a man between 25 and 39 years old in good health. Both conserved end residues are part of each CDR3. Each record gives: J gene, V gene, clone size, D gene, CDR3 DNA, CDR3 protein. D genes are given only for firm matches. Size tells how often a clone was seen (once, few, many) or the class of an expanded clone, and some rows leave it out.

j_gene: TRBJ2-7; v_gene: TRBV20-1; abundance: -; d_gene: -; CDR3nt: TGCAGTGCTGTCCAGCTCTACGAGCAGTACTTC; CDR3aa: CSAVQLYEQYF
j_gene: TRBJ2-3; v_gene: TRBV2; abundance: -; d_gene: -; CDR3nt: TGTGCCAGCAGTGATTTAACAGCCACAGATACGCAGTATTTT; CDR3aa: CASSDLTATDTQYF
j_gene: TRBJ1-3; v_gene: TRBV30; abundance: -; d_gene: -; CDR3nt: TGTGCCTGGAGTAAATGGCCCTACGGGGGAAACACCATATATTTT; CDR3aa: CAWSKWPYGGNTIYF
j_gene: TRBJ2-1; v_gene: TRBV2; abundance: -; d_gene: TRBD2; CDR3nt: TGTGCCAGCGCAAGACTAGCGGGAAACAATGAGCAGTTCTTC; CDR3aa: CASARLAGNNEQFF
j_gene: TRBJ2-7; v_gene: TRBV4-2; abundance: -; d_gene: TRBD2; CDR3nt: TGTGCCAGCAGCCGGGCACCTGGACTAGCGGGAGTAAGCTCCTACGAGCAGTACTTC; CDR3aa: CASSRAPGLAGVSSYEQYF
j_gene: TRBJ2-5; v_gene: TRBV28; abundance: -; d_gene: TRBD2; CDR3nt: TGTGCCAGCAGTTACCCCCCCGGGGGGTGGGGAGAGACCCAGTACTTC; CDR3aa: CASSYPPGGWGETQYF
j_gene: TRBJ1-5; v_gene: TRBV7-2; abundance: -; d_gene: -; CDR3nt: TGTGCCAGCAGCTTAGCGTGGTGGGGCGACGGCAATCAGCCCCAGCATTTT; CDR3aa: CASSLAWWGDGNQPQHF
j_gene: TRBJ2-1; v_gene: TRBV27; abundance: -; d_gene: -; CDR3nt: TGTGCCAGCAGTCCGTACTATGGTGATAGAAATGAGCAGTTCTTC; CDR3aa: CASSPYYGDRNEQFF
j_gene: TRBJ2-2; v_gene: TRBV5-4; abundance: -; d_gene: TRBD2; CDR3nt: TGTGCCAGCAGCCTTACAACTCCGACTAGCGGGAGATCCGGGGAGCTGTTTTTT; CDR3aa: CASSLTTPTSGRSGELFF
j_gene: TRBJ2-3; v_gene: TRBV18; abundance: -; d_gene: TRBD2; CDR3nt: TGTGCCAGCTCACCACTAGGCACTAGCGGGTACACAGATACGCAGTATTTT; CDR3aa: CASSPLGTSGYTDTQYF
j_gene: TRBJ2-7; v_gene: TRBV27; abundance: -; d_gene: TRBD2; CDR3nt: TGTGCCAGCAGTTTAAGGGGACTAGCGGGAGGAGGGTACGAGCAGTACTTC; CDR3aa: CASSLRGLAGGGYEQYF
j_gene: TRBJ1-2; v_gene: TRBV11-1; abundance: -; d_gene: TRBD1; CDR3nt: TGTGCCAGCAGCCCGGGACAGAGAATCTATGGCTACACCTTC; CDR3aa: CASSPGQRIYGYTF
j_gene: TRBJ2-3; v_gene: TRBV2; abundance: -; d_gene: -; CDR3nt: TGTGCCAGCAGACCAATAGGGGGCACAGATACGCAGTATTTT; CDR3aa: CASRPIGGTDTQYF
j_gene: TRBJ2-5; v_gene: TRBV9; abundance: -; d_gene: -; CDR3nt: TGTGCCAGCAGCGTACCTACCGGACAGTCAGAGACCCAGTACTTC; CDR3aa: CASSVPTGQSETQYF
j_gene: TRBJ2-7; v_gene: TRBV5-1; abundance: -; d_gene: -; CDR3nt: TGCGCCAGCAGCTTGAGAACGGCCTACGAGCAGTACTTC; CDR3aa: CASSLRTAYEQYF
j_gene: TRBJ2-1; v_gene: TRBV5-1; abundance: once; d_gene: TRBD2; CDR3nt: TGCGCCAGCAGCATTCGTATGGGACTAGCGGGAGTCTTGGAGCAGTTCTTC; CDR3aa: CASSIRMGLAGVLEQFF
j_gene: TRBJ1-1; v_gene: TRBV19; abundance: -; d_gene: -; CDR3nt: TGTGCCAGTAGTATTGAGGGAGACACTGAAGCTTCCTTT; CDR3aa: CASSIEGDTEASF
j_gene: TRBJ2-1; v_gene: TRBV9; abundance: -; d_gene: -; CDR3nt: TGTGCCAGCAGCGTATTGTCGGGGAAACTAACCTACAATGAGCAGTTCTTC; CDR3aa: CASSVLSGKLTYNEQFF
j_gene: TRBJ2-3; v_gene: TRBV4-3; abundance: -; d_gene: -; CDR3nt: TGCGCCAGCAGCCAAGATCCCGGGGTTAGCACAGATACGCAGTATTTT; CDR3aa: CASSQDPGVSTDTQYF
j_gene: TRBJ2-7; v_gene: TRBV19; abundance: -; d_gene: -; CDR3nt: TGTGCCAGTAGTATCAAGGGAAACTACGAGCAGTACTTC; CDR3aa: CASSIKGNYEQYF
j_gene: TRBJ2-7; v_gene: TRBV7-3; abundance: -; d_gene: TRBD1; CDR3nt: TGTGCCAGCAGCTTAATAGGGACAGGACTCAGGCACGAGCAGTACTTC; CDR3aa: CASSLIGTGLRHEQYF
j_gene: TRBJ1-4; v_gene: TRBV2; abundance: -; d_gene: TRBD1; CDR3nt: TGTGCCAGCAGTGATAGGGGGCAGGGTGAAAAACTGTTTTTT; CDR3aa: CASSDRGQGEKLFF
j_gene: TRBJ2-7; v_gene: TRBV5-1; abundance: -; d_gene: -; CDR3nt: TGCGCCAGCAGCCCAGGCCCCTCCTACGAGCAGTACTTC; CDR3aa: CASSPGPSYEQYF
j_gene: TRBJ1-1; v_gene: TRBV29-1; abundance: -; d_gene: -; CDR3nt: TGCAGCGTTGCGGTGAAGCCGGACACTGAAGCTTTCTTT; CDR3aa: CSVAVKPDTEAFF